The 9 T cell receptor beta chains presented below share a single source sample, sequenced in a study of T-cell memory formation after mild COVID-19. A single record per CDR3 protein comes from TCRdb applying MiXCR to the 5' RACE reads. The sample lists 95,000 to 110,000 distinct CDR3 sequences, roughly 14% occurring once. The sequenced material came from PBMCs or a T cell subset sorted from them (not recorded which). These receptors were collected from a man aged 18 to 29 who had mild COVID-19 (a few samples of this study predate the infection). Cell type and time point are not known.

This clonotype was recorded a few times. V usage is TRBV27 and J usage is TRBJ1-6; the D is unclear. This CDR3 has 13 residues. Per germline, CDR1 MNHEY and CDR2 SMNVEV (reference sequence). V lost 3 bases, J lost 7 bases, and 7 bases lay in between. Here the CDR3 DNA reads TGTGCCAGCAGTTTTACGGGGAATTCACCCCTCCACTTT. Translated, it gives CASSFTGNSPLHF.

The V gene is TRBV4-3, the J gene TRBJ2-3; D remains ambiguous. CDR3 length equals 15 residues. Trimming left V 2 bases short and J 1 base short, with 10 bases between. The germline CDR1 and CDR2 sequences are LGHNA and YSLEER. CDR3 DNA sequence: TGCGCCAGCAGCCAAATTGTAGCCCGCACAGATACGCAGTATTTT. Amino acid sequence: CASSQIVARTDTQYF.

The chain carries TRBV11-2 and TRBJ2-1; 10 nucleotides line up with TRBD2. V lost 5 bases and J lost 5; bases outside the gene matches: 6. CDR1 and CDR2 (germline): SGHAT, FQNNGV. The CDR3 contains 15 residues. CDR3: CASSRTGTSDNEQFF. DNA for the CDR3: TGTGCCAGCAGCCGTACCGGGACTAGCGACAATGAGCAGTTCTTC. The whole variable domain, filled in from reference TRBV11-2 and TRBJ2-1, reads EAGVAQSPRYKIIEKRQSVAFWCNPISGHATLYWYQQILGQGPKLLIQFQNNGVVDDSQLPKDRFSAERLKGVDSTLKIQPAKLEDSAVYLCASSRTGTSDNEQFFGPGTRLTVL.

This clonotype turned up a few times. The chain employs TRBV28 and TRBJ2-5; no clear D gene. Trimming stripped 5 bases from V and 3 bases from J, with 19 bases between. Germline V CDR1 and CDR2: MDHEN, SYDVKM. CDR3 length equals 16 residues. In DNA form, the CDR3 reads TGTGCCAGCAGTGCGCTCCTCCTAGATTCAAAAGAGACCCAGTACTTC. Amino acids: CASSALLLDSKETQYF.

The chain combines TRBV6-2 or TRBV6-3 with TRBJ1-4, with D perhaps TRBD1 (5 bases). This CDR3 has 16 amino acids. V was pared by 6 bases and J by 7 bases, with 21 bases between. Germline loops: CDR1 MNHEY, CDR2 SVGEGT. The CDR3 protein is CASSPWTSLKGEKLFF. CDR3 coding DNA: TGTGCCAGCAGCCCTTGGACATCACTCAAGGGTGAAAAACTGTTTTTT.

The CDR3 is CASSGEVSGDQPQHF. The CDR3 DNA reads as TGTGCCAGCTCGGGGGAGGTTTCAGGAGATCAGCCCCAGCATTTT. The chain joins TRBV6-2 or TRBV6-3 to TRBJ1-5; weak D call: TRBD1 (5 bases). The CDR3 is 15 residues long. Trimming took 8 bases from V and 5 from J, leaving 19 bases between them. The V gene's germline CDR1 is MNHEY and CDR2 SVGEGT.

The V and J genes are TRBV14 and TRBJ2-5; D is unresolved. The CDR3 is 19 amino acids. Trimming took off 0 bases at V and 1 base at J, with 21 bases between the two ends. Germline loops: CDR1 SGHDN, CDR2 FVKESK. The CDR3 protein is CASSQDLNRNRVPQETQYF. DNA of the CDR3: TGTGCCAGCAGCCAAGATTTAAACCGGAACCGCGTCCCCCAAGAGACCCAGTACTTC.

This clonotype was detected only a few times. The rearrangement links TRBV28 to TRBJ2-1, with D possibly TRBD1 on 6 matching bases. This CDR3 spans 16 amino acids. Trimming left V 4 bases short and J 2 bases short, with 15 bases between. The germline CDR1 and CDR2 sequences are MDHEN and SYDVKM. CDR3 bases: TGTGCCAGCAGTTCAGAACAGGGAATGACCTACAATGAGCAGTTCTTC. It specifies CASSSEQGMTYNEQFF.

The chain uses TRBV4-1 and TRBJ2-7; D may match TRBD1 or TRBD2 (5 bases each). The CDR3 has 15 amino acids. CDR1 is MGHRA, CDR2 YSYEKL, per germline. Deletions cut 1 base from V and 3 bases from J, with 13 bases between. CDR3 region: CASSQGPRGGYEQYF. In DNA form, the CDR3 reads TGCGCCAGCAGCCAAGGCCCCCGGGGCGGCTACGAGCAGTACTTC.